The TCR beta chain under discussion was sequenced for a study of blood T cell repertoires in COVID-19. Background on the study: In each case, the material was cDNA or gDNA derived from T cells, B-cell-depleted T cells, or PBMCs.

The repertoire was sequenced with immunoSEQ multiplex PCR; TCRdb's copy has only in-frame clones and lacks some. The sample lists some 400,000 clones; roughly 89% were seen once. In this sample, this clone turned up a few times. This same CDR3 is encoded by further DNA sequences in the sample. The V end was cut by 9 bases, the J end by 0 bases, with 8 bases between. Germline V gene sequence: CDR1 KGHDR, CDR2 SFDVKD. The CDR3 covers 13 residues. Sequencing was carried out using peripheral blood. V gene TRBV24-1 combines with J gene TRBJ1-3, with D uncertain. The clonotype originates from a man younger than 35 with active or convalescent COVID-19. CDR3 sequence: CATAESSGNTIYF. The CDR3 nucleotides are TGTGCCACCGCGGAGAGCTCTGGAAACACCATATATTTT.